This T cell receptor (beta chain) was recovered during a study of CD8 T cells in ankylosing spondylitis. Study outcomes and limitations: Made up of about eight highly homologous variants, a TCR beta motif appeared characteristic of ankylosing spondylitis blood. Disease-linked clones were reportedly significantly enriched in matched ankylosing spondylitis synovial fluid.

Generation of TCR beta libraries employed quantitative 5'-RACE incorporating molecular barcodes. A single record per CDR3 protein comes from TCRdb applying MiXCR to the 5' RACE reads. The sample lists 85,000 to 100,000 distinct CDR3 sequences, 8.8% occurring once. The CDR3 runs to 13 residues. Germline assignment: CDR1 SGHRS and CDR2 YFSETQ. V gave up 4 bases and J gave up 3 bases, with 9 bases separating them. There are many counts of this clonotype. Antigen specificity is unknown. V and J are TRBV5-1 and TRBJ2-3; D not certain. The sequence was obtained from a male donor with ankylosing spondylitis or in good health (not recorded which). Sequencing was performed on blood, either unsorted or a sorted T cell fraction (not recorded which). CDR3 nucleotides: TGCGCCAGCAGCCCTGGACCGACAGATACGCAGTATTTT. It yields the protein CASSPGPTDTQYF.